A single sample gave rise to the 21 T cell receptor beta chains below, sequenced in a study of T cell clusters in autoimmune cytopenias. One tube held mixed TRB-A and TRB-B primer pools for touch-down PCR. Each CDR3 protein gets one entry in TCRdb, which reprocessed the multiplex PCR reads and gives no DNA. The sample totals around 5,400 distinct CDR3 sequences. Some 40,000 genome equivalents of blood DNA were amplified for TRB. These same records also appear under a second study, on T cell repertoires in aging, cancer and after chemotherapy.

Material for sequencing was peripheral blood. Receptors originate from a human donor in good health.

This clonotype is called medium-sized based on its frequency. The chain combines TRBV5-6 with TRBJ2-7; TCRdb's D gene call, TRBD1, goes unchecked for lack of DNA. The CDR3 is 14 amino acids. Per the germline V gene, CDR1 is SGHDT and CDR2 is YYEEEE. CDR3 residues: CASSFVAGTYEQYF.

This clonotype counts as medium-sized by frequency. The V call is TRBV6-6, the J call TRBJ2-3; TCRdb's D call of TRBD2 is untestable without DNA. This CDR3 comprises 15 residues. CDR1 and CDR2 (germline): MNHNY, SVGAGI (reference sequence). CDR3 in amino acids: CASSYWTSGADTQYF.

This clonotype is labeled medium-sized (0.01 to 0.1%) based on frequency. The chain links TRBV27 to TRBJ2-7. Germline CDR1 reads MNHEY; CDR2 reads SMNVEV (reference sequence). The CDR3 consists of 15 residues. CDR3 in amino acids: CASSLFGGPSYEQYF.

Judged by frequency, this clonotype is medium-sized. The chain's CDR3 is CASKEGTRNTIYF. This chain uses TRBV6-6 with TRBJ1-3. The CDR3 is 13 amino acids. Germline assignment: CDR1 MNHNY and CDR2 SVGAGI (reference sequence).

Considering frequency, this clonotype is medium-sized (0.01 to 0.1%). The J gene is TRBJ2-5, the V gene TRBV29-1. The CDR3 runs 12 residues. Germline lookup yields CDR1 SQVTM and CDR2 ANQGSEA. Here the CDR3 reads CSAAEKKETQYF.

Considering frequency, this clonotype is medium-sized. The rearrangement uses TRBV12-3 or TRBV12-4 and TRBJ2-1; the D gene TCRdb calls, TRBD2, cannot be checked with no DNA. There are 16 residues in the CDR3. CDR3 amino acids: CASSLRVQRERNEQFF.

This clonotype is labeled medium-sized (0.01 to 0.1%) based on frequency. The chain joins TRBV6-1 to TRBJ1-2. The CDR3 length is 12 residues. Germline V gene data show CDR1 as MNHNS and CDR2 as SASEGT. CDR3 residues: CASSEAVGGYTF.

Frequency places this clonotype as medium-sized. This chain connects TRBV6-4 to TRBJ1-3. Per the germline V gene, CDR1 is MRHNA and CDR2 is SNTAGT. CDR3 length equals 17 residues. The CDR3 loop reads CASSDSMRAQTGNTIYF.

By frequency, this clonotype registers medium-sized. The J gene is TRBJ2-6, the V gene TRBV29-1; TCRdb's D call of TRBD1 is untestable without DNA. Germline loops: CDR1 SQVTM, CDR2 ANQGSEA. The CDR3 contains 13 residues. CDR3 in amino acids: CSVGPGGANVLTF.

The chain recombines TRBV20-1 with TRBJ2-5; no DNA is available, so the TRBD1 call from TCRdb remains unchecked. The CDR3 spans 14 residues. Looked up from germline, CDR1 is DFQATT and CDR2 is SNEGSKA (reference sequence). CDR3 amino acids: CSARDVGPGETQYF.

V gene TRBV24-1 combines with J gene TRBJ2-1; TCRdb's D call of TRBD2 is untestable without DNA. The V gene's germline CDR1 is KGHDR and CDR2 SFDVKD. The CDR3 runs 19 residues. Here the CDR3 reads CATSDPGLAIGSSYNEQFF.

This clonotype is deemed medium-sized by its frequency. The chain couples TRBV6-2 or TRBV6-3 to TRBJ2-2; TCRdb designates TRBD1, a call that cannot be tested without DNA. This CDR3 is built from 14 residues. The germline V gene encodes CDR1 MNHEY and CDR2 SVGEGT. CDR3 loop: CASSYSTGPGELFF.

Its frequency marks this clonotype as medium-sized. CDR3: CASSSGGLYEQYF. The chain combines TRBV27 with TRBJ2-7; TCRdb indicates TRBD1, and absent DNA this call remains unverified. This CDR3 comprises 13 residues. Looked up from germline, CDR1 is MNHEY and CDR2 is SMNVEV (reference sequence).

The chain joins TRBV7-2 to TRBJ1-2; there is no DNA to check the TCRdb D call of TRBD1. Per the germline V gene, CDR1 is SGHTA and CDR2 is FQGNSA. This CDR3 region has 15 residues. The chain's CDR3 is CASSSTGGAVYGYTF.

This clonotype ranks as medium-sized in terms of frequency. V is TRBV12-3 or TRBV12-4 and J is TRBJ2-1; TCRdb calls TRBD2, which cannot be checked without DNA. This CDR3 contains 15 residues. CDR3 in amino acids: CASSLGTSGTNEQFF.

This clonotype is identified as medium-sized from frequency. The V call is TRBV12-3 or TRBV12-4, the J call TRBJ2-3; TCRdb returns TRBD1, unconfirmable since there is no DNA. The CDR3 consists of 13 residues. The CDR3 loop is CATVRDSTDTQYF.

This clonotype shows up as medium-sized by frequency. V is TRBV7-9 and J is TRBJ2-6. The CDR3 extends over 17 amino acids. CDR1 is SEHNR, CDR2 FQNEAQ, per germline (reference sequence). The CDR3 spells CASSLGAPHSGANVLTF. Full variable domain (rest looked up from reference TRBV7-9 and TRBJ2-6): DTGVSQNPRHKITKRGQNVTFRCDPISEHNRLYWYRQTLGQGPEFLTYFQNEAQLEKSRLLSDRFSAERPKGSFSTLEIQRTEQGDSAMYLCASSLGAPHSGANVLTFGAGSRLTVL.

The rearrangement uses TRBV4-2 and TRBJ2-3; checking the TCRdb D call of TRBD2 is not possible without DNA. There are 15 residues in the CDR3. CDR1 and CDR2 (germline): LGHNA, YNFKEQ. The CDR3 spells CASSQAGGGGDRQYF.

The genes are TRBV13 and TRBJ2-7; TCRdb outputs TRBD2, but without DNA this stays unchecked. The germline V gene encodes CDR1 PRHDT and CDR2 FYEKMQ (reference sequence). This CDR3 spans 15 amino acids. This CDR3 reads CASSPGVAGGYEQYF.

This clonotype is labeled medium-sized (0.01 to 0.1%) based on frequency. The chain uses TRBV18 and TRBJ1-2; TCRdb lists TRBD1, though no DNA is available to test this call. The germline V gene encodes CDR1 KGHSH and CDR2 LQKENI. The CDR3 extends over 17 amino acids. The CDR3 here is CASSPPSGQASNYGYTF.

This sequence joins TRBV10-3 and TRBJ2-7; TCRdb lists TRBD2, though no DNA is available to test this call. The CDR3 runs to 15 residues. Germline V gene sequence: CDR1 ENHRY, CDR2 SYGVKD. CDR3 in amino acids: CAISESSGVSNEQYF.